Presented here are 32 T cell receptor beta chains from one specimen sequenced in a study of T cell repertoires in cytomegalovirus infection. These TCRs are of unknown antigen specificity. Via MiXCR, TCRdb re-called the reads, giving one row per CDR3 protein. The profile shows some 310,000 distinct CDR3 sequences, roughly 25% of them singletons. Material: cultured PBMCs, obtained from culture after CMV antigen stimulation. The receptors derive from a human donor in good health (CMV status not recorded). Some clones in this sample may be carry-over from other donors' samples.

This clonotype came up a few times. This rearrangement joins TRBV7-2 to TRBJ1-1; 9 bases align to TRBD1. V was clipped by 4 bases and J by 4 bases; unmatched bases: 10. The length of the CDR3 is 16 residues. Germline V lookup: CDR1 SGHTA, CDR2 FQGNSA. The CDR3 spells CASSWNAGTGSTEAFF. The CDR3 DNA reads as TGTGCCAGCAGCTGGAACGCCGGGACAGGGAGCACTGAAGCTTTCTTT. Filled out from reference TRBV7-2 and TRBJ1-1, the complete variable domain reads GAGVSQSPSNKVTEKGKDVELRCDPISGHTALYWYRQSLGQGLEFLIYFQGNSAPDKSGLPSDRFSAERTGGSVSTLTIQRTQQEDSAVYLCASSWNAGTGSTEAFFGQGTRLTVV.

There are a few counts of this clonotype. This rearrangement joins TRBV5-1 to TRBJ1-6, with TRBD1 as a possible D gene (6 bases). The ends were cut back, 0 bases at V and 7 bases at J, with 11 bases in the middle. Germline CDR1 is SGHRS and CDR2 is YFSETQ. CDR3 size: 15 residues. The CDR3 DNA follows: TGCGCCAGCAGCTTGGGGGGGGGCGAAAATTCACCCCTCCACTTT. This encodes CASSLGGGENSPLHF.

This CDR3 reads CASSLTTSWNRETQYF. CDR3 sequence (DNA): TGTGCCAGCAGCTTGACGACTAGCTGGAACCGCGAGACCCAGTACTTC. V and J are TRBV7-9 and TRBJ2-5, with TRBD2 matching over 7 bases. The CDR3 spans 16 residues. CDR1 is SEHNR, CDR2 FQNEAQ, per germline (reference sequence). The V segment lost 3 bases and the J segment 5 bases; nucleotides outside the gene matches: 12.

The chain employs TRBV28 and TRBJ2-7; D is unresolved. Trimming stripped 7 bases from V and 3 bases from J, with 7 bases between. The CDR3 consists of 11 residues. CDR1 is MDHEN and CDR2 is SYDVKM in the germline V gene. CDR3 coding DNA: TGTGCCAGCATTGACCTCTACGAGCAGTACTTC. This sequence encodes CASIDLYEQYF.

This chain joins TRBV6-2 or TRBV6-3 and TRBJ2-1, with 9 bases aligning to TRBD2. Germline loops: CDR1 MNHEY, CDR2 SVGEGT. The J segment lost 5 bases and the V segment lost 11 bases, leaving 10 bases of the junction unmatched. This CDR3 is 14 amino acids long. CDR3 protein: CAGSLAGTHNEQFF. DNA for the CDR3: TGTGCCGGGTCTCTAGCGGGAACCCACAATGAGCAGTTCTTC.

The chain links TRBV20-1 to TRBJ2-3; perhaps TRBD2 as D (6 bases). Germline V lookup: CDR1 DFQATT, CDR2 SNEGSKA (reference sequence). V was cut by 4 bases and J by 0 bases, with 14 bases left in between. This CDR3 has 15 residues. CDR3 residues: CSATMRGTSTDTQYF. DNA for the CDR3: TGCAGTGCTACAATGCGAGGGACTAGCACAGATACGCAGTATTTT.

This chain joins TRBV12-3 or TRBV12-4 and TRBJ2-7; possibly TRBD1 or TRBD2 for D (5 bases each). The CDR3 has 14 amino acids. The V end lost 5 bases, the J end lost 6 bases, and 17 bases lay between the germline ends. This CDR3 is CASSRGAPGSEQYV. As DNA, the CDR3 is TGTGCCAGCAGTCGAGGGGCTCCGGGGAGCGAGCAGTACGTC.

This clonotype was seen a few times. V gene TRBV5-4 combines with J gene TRBJ1-6; D is unclear. CDR3 size: 15 residues. Germline V gene data show CDR1 as SGHNT and CDR2 as YYREEE (reference sequence). V lost 2 bases to trimming and J lost 5 bases, with 11 bases between them. In nucleotides, the CDR3 is TGTGCCAGCAGCTTAGTTGCCGGAAATAATTCACCCCTCCACTTT. This translates into CASSLVAGNNSPLHF.

V gene TRBV20-1 combines with J gene TRBJ1-4; no clear D. V was trimmed by 5 bases and J by 7 bases, leaving 20 bases between them. Germline CDR1 reads DFQATT; CDR2 reads SNEGSKA (reference sequence). CDR3 size: 15 residues. This CDR3 is CSAPRIPLRSEKLFF. The CDR3 DNA reads TGCAGTGCTCCACGCATCCCCCTCCGGAGTGAAAAACTGTTTTTT.

V gene TRBV12-3 or TRBV12-4 combines with J gene TRBJ2-1, with 9 positions matching TRBD1. V shed 6 bases, J shed 4 bases, and the junction held 7 bases outside the gene matches. The CDR3 is 15 amino acids. The CDR3 sequence: CASSRTGVIYNEQFF. The CDR3 DNA reads TGTGCCAGCAGCCGGACAGGGGTGATATACAATGAGCAGTTCTTC.

This clonotype was counted between two and nine times. The V gene is TRBV14, the J gene TRBJ1-1, with D maybe TRBD1 (6 bases). The length of the CDR3 is 16 residues. The V and J ends lost 1 base and 2 bases respectively, with 14 bases between them. Germline V gives CDR1 SGHDN, CDR2 FVKESK. CDR3 coding DNA: TGTGCCAGCAGCCAAGGAAAGGACAGCTATAACACTGAAGCTTTCTTT. Its translation: CASSQGKDSYNTEAFF.

This clonotype was detected ten times or more. The junction differs from germline at one of its ends, possibly a read error. This chain connects TRBV7-9 to TRBJ2-1; D uncertain. CDR3 length equals 12 residues. Germline V gene data show CDR1 as SEHNR and CDR2 as FQNEAQ (reference sequence). CDR3 region: CASSLDYHEQFF. In nucleotides, the CDR3 is TGTGCCAGCAGCTTAGACTACCATGAGCAGTTCTTC.

The chain carries TRBV7-4 and TRBJ1-2; possibly TRBD1 for D (5 bases). CDR1 is SGHVT, CDR2 SQSDAQ, per germline. The CDR3 is made up of 12 amino acids. The germline V and J ends were trimmed by 5 bases and 8 bases, with 12 bases remaining between them. The CDR3: CASSLGVGGYTF. The CDR3 bases are TGTGCCAGCAGCCTGGGGGTTGGAGGCTACACCTTC.

CDR3 residues: CASSPAGGPSGANVLTF. The DNA for the CDR3 is TGTGCCAGCAGTCCAGCGGGGGGACCGTCGGGGGCCAACGTCCTGACTTTC. The gene calls are TRBV12-3 or TRBV12-4 and TRBJ2-6, with TRBD2 matching over 9 bases. The CDR3 runs to 17 residues. V shed 5 bases, J shed 4 bases, and the junction held 9 bases outside the gene matches.

This clonotype has a single count. Being one base from a much bigger clone, this may be a read error. J is TRBJ1-2 and V is TRBV7-2; D is undetermined. This CDR3 contains 15 residues. From germline, CDR1 is SGHTA and CDR2 FQGNSA. Trimming removed 1 base from V and 6 bases from J, with 15 bases in between. CDR3 sequence: CASSLGLEREDGYTF. In nucleotides, the CDR3 is TGTGCCAGCAGCTTAGGCCTAGAGCGGGAGGATGGCTACACCTTC.

The chain couples TRBV20-1 to TRBJ2-3; D not certain. Germline V CDR1 and CDR2: DFQATT, SNEGSKA (reference sequence). Trimming took off 4 bases at V and 0 bases at J, with 11 bases between the two ends. CDR3 length equals 14 residues. CDR3 loop: CSAKLATSTDTQYF. CDR3 in DNA: TGCAGTGCTAAACTGGCGACTAGCACAGATACGCAGTATTTT.

V usage is TRBV10-2 and J usage is TRBJ1-1; the D is unclear. This CDR3 spans 11 amino acids. Germline loops: CDR1 WSHSY, CDR2 SAAADI. Between the trimmed V and J ends, which lost 4 bases and 5 bases, there was a span of 5 bases. CDR3 amino acids: CASSGITEAFF. DNA of the CDR3: TGCGCCAGCAGTGGGATAACTGAAGCTTTCTTT.

This clonotype was observed a few times. The V call is TRBV9, the J call TRBJ1-1, with TRBD1 matching over 8 bases. Germline loops: CDR1 SGDLS, CDR2 YYNGEE. This CDR3 spans 14 amino acids. Unmatched junction bases numbered 10, after V lost 3 bases and J lost 9 bases. CDR3 region: CASSAYTGTGKAFF. The DNA for the CDR3 is TGTGCCAGCAGCGCTTACACCGGGACAGGTAAAGCTTTCTTT.

This clonotype was seen a few times. This chain links TRBV20-1 with TRBJ2-1; D gene unclear. V shed 4 bases and J shed 10 bases, with 11 bases lying between them. The CDR3 has 11 amino acids. Germline V gives CDR1 DFQATT, CDR2 SNEGSKA (reference sequence). CDR3 DNA: TGCAGTGCTACGACACTCTGGGAGCAGTTCTTC. It encodes CSATTLWEQFF.

V gene TRBV3-1 combines with J gene TRBJ1-6; possible D gene TRBD1, 5 bases. The V gene's germline CDR1 is LGHDT and CDR2 YNNKEL (reference sequence). V was pared by 1 base and J by 7 bases, with 14 bases between. This CDR3 is built from 16 residues. The CDR3 is CASSQGAGLRNSPLHF. In nucleotides, the CDR3 is TGTGCCAGCAGCCAAGGCGCAGGGCTCCGGAATTCACCCCTCCACTTT.

The chain couples TRBV30 to TRBJ2-3; D remains unclear. V was clipped by 6 bases and J by 0 bases, with 13 bases between them. CDR3 size: 14 residues. CDR1 is GTSNPN and CDR2 is SVGIG in the germline V gene (reference sequence). For the CDR3, the DNA is TGTGCCTGTAAGGGCTCAAGGAGCACAGATACGCAGTATTTT. Amino acids: CACKGSRSTDTQYF.

In this sample, this clonotype turned up many times. The gene calls are TRBV7-2 and TRBJ2-3, with D possibly called TRBD1 or TRBD2 (5 bases each). Trimming removed 3 bases at V and 2 bases at J, with 15 bases between. This CDR3 has 16 residues. CDR1 SGHTA and CDR2 FQGNSA come from the germline V gene. The CDR3 DNA sequence: TGTGCCAGCAGCTTCCCCGGGGCCCATTACACAGATACGCAGTATTTT. It is translated as CASSFPGAHYTDTQYF.

The gene calls are TRBV6-2 or TRBV6-3 and TRBJ2-1; a possible D gene is TRBD1 (6 bases). V dropped 6 bases and J dropped 0 bases, with 12 bases sitting between them. This CDR3 region has 15 residues. CDR1 is MNHEY, CDR2 SVGEGT, per germline. As DNA, the CDR3 is TGTGCCAGCAGAAAACAGGGTAGCTCCTACAATGAGCAGTTCTTC. Amino acids: CASRKQGSSYNEQFF.

The genes are TRBV20-1 and TRBJ2-7; 11 positions agree with TRBD2. Germline CDR1 and CDR2: DFQATT and SNEGSKA (reference sequence). V shed 5 bases, J shed 5 bases, and the junction held 8 bases outside the gene matches. The CDR3 has 14 amino acids. The CDR3: CSASLAGVYDEQYF. Written as DNA, the CDR3 is TGCAGTGCTTCACTAGCGGGAGTCTACGACGAGCAGTACTTC.

This clonotype was counted between two and nine times. The V gene is TRBV3-1, the J gene TRBJ1-5; D gene ambiguous. V lost 0 bases and J lost 7, with 4 bases in between. The CDR3 is 12 residues long. Germline V gives CDR1 LGHDT, CDR2 YNNKEL (reference sequence). The CDR3 here is CASSQEGQPQHF. In nucleotides, the CDR3 is TGTGCCAGCAGCCAAGAGGGACAGCCCCAGCATTTT.

This chain links TRBV28 with TRBJ1-1, with D tentatively TRBD1 (6 bases). Trimming stripped 8 bases from V and 10 bases from J, with 17 bases between. Germline values: CDR1 MDHEN, CDR2 SYDVKM. This CDR3 has 12 residues. CDR3 bases: TGTGCCAGCTCACGGACCGGCAGGGGAGCTTTCTTT. It specifies CASSRTGRGAFF.

The chain is built from TRBV28 and TRBJ2-5, with D uncertain. Germline V gene lookup returns CDR1 MDHEN and CDR2 SYDVKM. The CDR3 has 16 amino acids. V was cut by 5 bases and J by 2 bases, with 18 bases left in between. Here the CDR3 DNA reads TGTGCCAGCAGTCCGGGCAGCAGGCGAAAACAAGAGACCCAGTACTTC. Its protein is CASSPGSRRKQETQYF.

This clonotype was counted ten times or more. The rearrangement joins TRBV5-4 to TRBJ1-1; D uncertain. The CDR3 is 11 amino acids. CDR1 is SGHNT and CDR2 is YYREEE in the germline V gene (reference sequence). Trimming pared 5 bases from V and 1 base from J, leaving 3 bases between. The CDR3 bases are TGTGCCAGCAGTACGAACACTGAAGCTTTCTTT. Encoded protein: CASSTNTEAFF. Full variable domain (rest looked up from reference TRBV5-4 and TRBJ1-1): ETGVTQSPTHLIKTRGQQVTLRCSSQSGHNTVSWYQQALGQGPQFIFQYYREEENGRGNFPPRFSGLQFPNYSSELNVNALELDDSALYLCASSTNTEAFFGQGTRLTVV.

This clonotype came up a few times. The chain couples TRBV7-8 to TRBJ1-4, with D unclear. This CDR3 is 13 amino acids long. Trimming removed 4 bases at V and 8 bases at J, with 11 bases between. Germline CDR1 is SGHVS and CDR2 is FQNEAQ. The CDR3 spells CASSSRPREKLFF. The CDR3 coding sequence is TGTGCCAGCAGCTCCCGGCCCCGGGAAAAACTGTTTTTT.

This clonotype has ten or more counts. This sequence joins TRBV7-2 and TRBJ1-3, with D unclear. This CDR3 spans 14 amino acids. The germline CDR1 and CDR2 sequences are SGHTA and FQGNSA. Trimming shortened V by 5 bases and J by 2 bases, and 10 bases separated the two germline ends. This CDR3 reads CASSAQPAGNTIYF. CDR3 in DNA: TGTGCCAGCAGCGCTCAGCCGGCTGGAAACACCATATATTTT.

This clonotype occurred once. The chain employs TRBV24-1 and TRBJ2-5, with 12 bases fitting TRBD2. CDR1 is KGHDR and CDR2 is SFDVKD in the germline V gene. The trim removed 5 bases at V and 0 bases at J, leaving 3 bases unmatched. The CDR3 is made up of 16 amino acids. CDR3 DNA sequence: TGTGCCACCAGTGGTTGGACTAGCGGGAACCAAGAGACCCAGTACTTC. Its protein is CATSGWTSGNQETQYF.

CDR3 sequence reads: CAISAEGNTIYF. The CDR3 coding sequence is TGTGCCATCAGTGCGGAGGGAAACACCATATATTTT. The rearrangement uses TRBV10-3 and TRBJ1-3; D is unresolved. CDR1 is ENHRY, CDR2 SYGVKD, per germline. The CDR3 spans 12 residues. V lost 4 bases and J 4 bases, leaving 5 bases between the germline ends.